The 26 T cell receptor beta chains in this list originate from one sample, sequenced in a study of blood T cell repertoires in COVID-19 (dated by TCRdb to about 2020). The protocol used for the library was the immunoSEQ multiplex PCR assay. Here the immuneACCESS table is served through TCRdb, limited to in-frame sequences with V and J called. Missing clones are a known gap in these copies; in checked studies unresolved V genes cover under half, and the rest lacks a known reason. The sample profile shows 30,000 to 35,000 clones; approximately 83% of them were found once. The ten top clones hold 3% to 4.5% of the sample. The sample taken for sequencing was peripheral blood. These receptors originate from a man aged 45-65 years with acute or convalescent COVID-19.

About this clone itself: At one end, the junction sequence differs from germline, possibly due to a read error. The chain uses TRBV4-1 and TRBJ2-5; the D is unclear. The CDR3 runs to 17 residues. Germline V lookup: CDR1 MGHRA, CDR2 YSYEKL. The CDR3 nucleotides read TGCGCCAGCAGCCAAGATGGGTTCGAAGCGTGGCAAGAGTCCCAGTACTTC. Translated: CASSQDGFEAWQESQYF.

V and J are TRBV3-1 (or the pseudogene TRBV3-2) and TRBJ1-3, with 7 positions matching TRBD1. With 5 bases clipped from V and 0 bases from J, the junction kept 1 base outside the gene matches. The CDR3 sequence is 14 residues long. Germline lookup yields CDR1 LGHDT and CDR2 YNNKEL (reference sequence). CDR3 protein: CASSWDSSGNTIYF. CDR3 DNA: TGTGCCAGCAGCTGGGACAGCTCTGGAAACACCATATATTTT.

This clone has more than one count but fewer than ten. CDR3 in DNA: TGTGCTAGTGGTTCGGCGGTTGGGAGTGAGCAGTTCTTC. Its protein product is CASGSAVGSEQFF. This rearrangement joins TRBV12-5 to TRBJ2-1; tentatively, D is TRBD2 (5 bases). This CDR3 comprises 13 residues. Germline lookup yields CDR1 LGHNT and CDR2 FRNRAP. The V end was cut by 4 bases, the J end by 9 bases, with 13 bases between.

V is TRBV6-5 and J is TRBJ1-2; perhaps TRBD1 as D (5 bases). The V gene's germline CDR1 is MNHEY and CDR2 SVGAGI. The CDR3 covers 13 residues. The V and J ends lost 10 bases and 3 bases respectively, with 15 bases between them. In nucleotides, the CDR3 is TGTGCCACCACCAGGAGGGACGACTATGGCTACACCTTC. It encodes CATTRRDDYGYTF.

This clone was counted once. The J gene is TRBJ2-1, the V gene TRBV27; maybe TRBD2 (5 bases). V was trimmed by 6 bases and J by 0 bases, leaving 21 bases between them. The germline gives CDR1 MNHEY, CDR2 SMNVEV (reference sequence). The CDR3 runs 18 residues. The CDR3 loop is CASSPGSTTSSSYNEQFF. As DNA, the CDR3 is TGTGCCAGCAGCCCGGGGTCGACTACGTCTAGCTCCTACAATGAGCAGTTCTTC.

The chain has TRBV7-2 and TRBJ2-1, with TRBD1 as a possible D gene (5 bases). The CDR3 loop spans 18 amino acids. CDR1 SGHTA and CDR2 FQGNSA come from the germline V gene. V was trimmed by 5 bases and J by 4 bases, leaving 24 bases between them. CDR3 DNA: TGTGCCAGCAGCCAGTACGGGTTCACTGACAGACGTTACAATGAGCAGTTCTTC. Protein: CASSQYGFTDRRYNEQFF.

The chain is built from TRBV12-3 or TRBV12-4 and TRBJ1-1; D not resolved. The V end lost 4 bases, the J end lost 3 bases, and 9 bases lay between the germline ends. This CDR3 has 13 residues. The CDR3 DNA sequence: TGTGCCAGCAGTTGGGGAGTTGACACTGAAGCTTTCTTT. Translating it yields CASSWGVDTEAFF.

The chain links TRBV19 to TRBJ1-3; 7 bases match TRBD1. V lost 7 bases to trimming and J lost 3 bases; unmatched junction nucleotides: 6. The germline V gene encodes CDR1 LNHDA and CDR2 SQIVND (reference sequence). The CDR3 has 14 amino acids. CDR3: CASTLTGFGNTIYF. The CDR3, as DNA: TGTGCCAGTACCCTGACAGGGTTTGGAAACACCATATATTTT.

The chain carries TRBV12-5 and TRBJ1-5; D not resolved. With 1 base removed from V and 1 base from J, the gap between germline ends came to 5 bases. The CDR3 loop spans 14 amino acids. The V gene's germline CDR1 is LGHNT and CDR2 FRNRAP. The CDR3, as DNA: TGTGCTAGTGGTTTGGGCGGGAGCAATCAGCCCCAGCATTTT. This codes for CASGLGGSNQPQHF.

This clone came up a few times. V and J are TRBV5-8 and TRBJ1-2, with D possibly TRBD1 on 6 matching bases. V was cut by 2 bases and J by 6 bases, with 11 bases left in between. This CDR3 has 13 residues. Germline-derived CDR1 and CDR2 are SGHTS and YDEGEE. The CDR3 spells CASSFQGTDGYTF. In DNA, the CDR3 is TGTGCCAGCAGCTTTCAGGGGACGGATGGCTACACCTTC.

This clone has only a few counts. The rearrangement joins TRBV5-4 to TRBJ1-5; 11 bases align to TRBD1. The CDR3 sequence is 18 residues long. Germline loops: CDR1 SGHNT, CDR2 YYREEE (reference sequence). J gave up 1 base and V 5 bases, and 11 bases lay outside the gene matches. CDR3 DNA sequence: TGTGCCAGCAGGAGGGACAGGGGGGTATATATGAGCAATCAGCCCCAGCATTTT. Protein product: CASRRDRGVYMSNQPQHF.

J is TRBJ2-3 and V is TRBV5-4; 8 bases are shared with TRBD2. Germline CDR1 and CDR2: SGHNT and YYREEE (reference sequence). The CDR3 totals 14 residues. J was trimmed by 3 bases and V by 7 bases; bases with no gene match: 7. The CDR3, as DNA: TGTGCCAGCTTTACGGGGGGGCGTACAGATACGCAGTATTTT. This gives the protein CASFTGGRTDTQYF.

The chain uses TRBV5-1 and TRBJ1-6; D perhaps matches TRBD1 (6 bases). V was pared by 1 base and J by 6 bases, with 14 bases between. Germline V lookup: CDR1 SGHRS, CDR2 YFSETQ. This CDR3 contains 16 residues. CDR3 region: CASSLQAGAPNSPLHF. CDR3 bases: TGCGCCAGCAGCTTGCAGGCGGGGGCGCCTAATTCACCCCTCCACTTT.

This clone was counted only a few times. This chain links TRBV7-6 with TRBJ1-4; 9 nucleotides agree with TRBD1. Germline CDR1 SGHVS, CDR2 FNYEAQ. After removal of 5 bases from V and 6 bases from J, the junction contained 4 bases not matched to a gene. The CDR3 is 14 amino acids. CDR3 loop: CASSTGGLDEKLFF. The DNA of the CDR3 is TGTGCCAGCAGCACAGGGGGCTTGGATGAAAAACTGTTTTTT.

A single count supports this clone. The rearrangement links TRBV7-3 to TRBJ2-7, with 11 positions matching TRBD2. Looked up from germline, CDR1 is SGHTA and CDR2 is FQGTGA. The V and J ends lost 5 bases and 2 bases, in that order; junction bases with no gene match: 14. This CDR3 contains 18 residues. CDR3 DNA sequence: TGTGCCAGCAGCCCCCGCCCAGGGACTAGCGGAACTCCCTACGAGCAGTACTTC. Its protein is CASSPRPGTSGTPYEQYF.

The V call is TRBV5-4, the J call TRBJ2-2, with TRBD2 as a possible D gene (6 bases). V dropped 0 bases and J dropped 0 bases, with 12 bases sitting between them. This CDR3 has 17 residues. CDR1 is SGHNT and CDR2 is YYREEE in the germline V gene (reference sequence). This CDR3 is CASSLEPGEANTGELFF. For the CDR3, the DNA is TGTGCCAGCAGCTTGGAACCGGGAGAAGCGAACACCGGGGAGCTGTTTTTT.

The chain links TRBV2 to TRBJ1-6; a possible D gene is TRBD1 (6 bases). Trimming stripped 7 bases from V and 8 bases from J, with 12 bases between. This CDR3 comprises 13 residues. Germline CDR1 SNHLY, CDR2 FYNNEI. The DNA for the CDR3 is TGTGCCAGCACCCAACAGGGAGATTCACCCCTCCACTTT. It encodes CASTQQGDSPLHF.

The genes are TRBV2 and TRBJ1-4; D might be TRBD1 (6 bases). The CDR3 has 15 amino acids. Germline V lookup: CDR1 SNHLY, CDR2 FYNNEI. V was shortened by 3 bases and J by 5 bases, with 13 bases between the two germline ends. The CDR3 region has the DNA TGTGCCAGCAGTGATTTAGGACAGCCGAATGAAAAACTGTTTTTT. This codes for CASSDLGQPNEKLFF.

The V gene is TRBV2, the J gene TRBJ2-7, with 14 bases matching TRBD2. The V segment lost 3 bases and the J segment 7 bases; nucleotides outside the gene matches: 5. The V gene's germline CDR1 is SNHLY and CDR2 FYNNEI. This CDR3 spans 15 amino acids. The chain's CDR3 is CASSERTSGGLEQYF. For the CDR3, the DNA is TGTGCCAGCAGTGAGCGGACTAGCGGGGGGTTGGAGCAGTACTTC.

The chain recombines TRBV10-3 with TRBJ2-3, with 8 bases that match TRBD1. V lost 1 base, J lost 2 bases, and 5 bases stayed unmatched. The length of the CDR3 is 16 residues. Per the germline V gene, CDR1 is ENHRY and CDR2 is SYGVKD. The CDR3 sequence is CAISEWGTGTTDTQYF. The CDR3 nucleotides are TGTGCCATCAGTGAGTGGGGGACAGGCACCACAGATACGCAGTATTTT.

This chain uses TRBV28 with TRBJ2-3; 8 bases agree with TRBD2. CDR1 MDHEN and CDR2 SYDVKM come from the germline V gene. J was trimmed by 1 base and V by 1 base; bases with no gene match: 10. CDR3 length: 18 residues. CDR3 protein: CASSLSPRPTSGTDTQYF. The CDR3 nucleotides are TGTGCCAGCAGTTTATCCCCGAGACCGACTAGCGGCACAGATACGCAGTATTTT.

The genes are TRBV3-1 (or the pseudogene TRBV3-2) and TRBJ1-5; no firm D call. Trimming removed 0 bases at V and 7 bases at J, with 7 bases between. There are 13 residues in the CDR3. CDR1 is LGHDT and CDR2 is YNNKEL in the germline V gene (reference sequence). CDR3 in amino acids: CASSQDLFQPQHF. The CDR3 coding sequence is TGTGCCAGCAGCCAAGATCTATTCCAGCCCCAGCATTTT.

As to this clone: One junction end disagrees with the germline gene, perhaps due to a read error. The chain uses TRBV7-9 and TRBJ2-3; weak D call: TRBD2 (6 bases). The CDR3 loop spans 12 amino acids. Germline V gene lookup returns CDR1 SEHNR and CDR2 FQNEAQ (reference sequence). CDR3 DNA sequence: TGTGCCAGCAGCTTAGGTGATGGGAGCGGGTCCTTT. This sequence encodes CASSLGDGSGSF.

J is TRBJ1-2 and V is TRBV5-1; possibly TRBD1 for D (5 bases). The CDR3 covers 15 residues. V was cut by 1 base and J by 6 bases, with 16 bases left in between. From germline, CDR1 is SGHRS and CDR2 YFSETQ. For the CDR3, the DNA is TGCGCCAGCAGCTTGTGGGAGATGGGGGAGGATGGCTACACCTTC. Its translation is CASSLWEMGEDGYTF.

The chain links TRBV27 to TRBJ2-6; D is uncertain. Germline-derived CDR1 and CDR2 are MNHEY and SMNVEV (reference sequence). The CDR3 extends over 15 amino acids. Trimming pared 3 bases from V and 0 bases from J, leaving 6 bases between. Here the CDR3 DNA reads TGTGCCAGCAGTTTCCTAAGCTCTGGGGCCAACGTCCTGACTTTC. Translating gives CASSFLSSGANVLTF.

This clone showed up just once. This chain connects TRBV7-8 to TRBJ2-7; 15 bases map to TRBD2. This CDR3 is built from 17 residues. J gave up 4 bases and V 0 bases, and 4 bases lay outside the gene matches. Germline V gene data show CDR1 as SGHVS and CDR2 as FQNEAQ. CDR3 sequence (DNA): TGTGCCAGCAGCTTAGCGGGGACTAGCGGGGGGAGATACGAGCAGTACTTC. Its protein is CASSLAGTSGGRYEQYF. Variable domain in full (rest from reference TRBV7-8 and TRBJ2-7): GAGVSQSPRYKVAKRGQDVALRCDPISGHVSLFWYQQALGQGPEFLTYFQNEAQLDKSGLPSDRFFAERPEGSVSTLKIQRTQQEDSAVYLCASSLAGTSGGRYEQYFGPGTRLTVT.